This TCR beta chain was obtained from a study of OX40 agonist ivuxolimab in advanced cancers. The CDR3 is 15 amino acids. The germline V gene encodes CDR1 SGHNT and CDR2 YYREEE (reference sequence). The V segment lost 3 bases and the J segment 6 bases; nucleotides outside the gene matches: 5. Data came from immunoSEQ multiplex PCR; TCRdb stores just in-frame clones and leaves some out. The table shows fewer than 80,000 clones, with 80% to 90% occurring only once. The receptor's source is an adult with an advanced solid tumor such as melanoma, head and neck, liver or kidney cancer. V is TRBV5-4 and J is TRBJ2-3; 12 bases are shared with TRBD2. The sample here was CD4+ or CD8+ T cells sorted from blood, taken in a trial of the OX40 agonist ivuxolimab. The CDR3 reads CASSSSGGAGDTQYF. The CDR3 DNA sequence: TGTGCCAGCAGCTCTAGCGGGGGGGCGGGGGATACGCAGTATTTT.